These 20 T cell receptor beta chains share one sample of origin, sequenced in a study of tumour-infiltrating T cells in Burkitt lymphoma. Sequencing used immunoSEQ multiplex PCR; TCRdb keeps in-frame clones, though not all of them. The sample consists of almost 3,000 clones, 14% of them appearing once. Sequenced input: tumor tissue. These receptors originate from a human donor with Burkitt lymphoma.

This clone was recorded a few times. The chain has TRBV28 and TRBJ1-1, with a weak D call TRBD1 (5 bases). In germline, CDR1 is MDHEN, CDR2 SYDVKM. CDR3 length: 15 amino acids. V shed 4 bases and J shed 3 bases, with 15 bases lying between them. The CDR3 DNA sequence: TGTGCCAGCAGTTCTGGGGGGGTTGGATACACTGAAGCTTTCTTT. It is translated as CASSSGGVGYTEAFF. The variable domain in full, with the rest retrieved from reference TRBV28 and TRBJ1-1, is DVKVTQSSRYLVKRTGEKVFLECVQDMDHENMFWYRQDPGLGLRLIYFSYDVKMKEKGDIPEGYSVSREKKERFSLILESASTNQTSMYLCASSSGGVGYTEAFFGQGTRLTVV.

This chain joins TRBV19 and TRBJ1-1; no reliable D call. The V gene's germline CDR1 is LNHDA and CDR2 SQIVND (reference sequence). The V gene lost 1 base and the J gene lost 6 bases, with 12 bases spanning the gap. This CDR3 has 14 amino acids. The CDR3 DNA follows: TGTGCCAGTAGTATAGGACAAGAGAAGTCTGAAGCTTTCTTT. Its translation: CASSIGQEKSEAFF. The whole variable domain, filled in from reference TRBV19 and TRBJ1-1, reads DGGITQSPKYLFRKEGQNVTLSCEQNLNHDAMYWYRQDPGQGLRLIYYSQIVNDFQKGDIAEGYSVSREKKESFPLTVTSAQKNPTAFYLCASSIGQEKSEAFFGQGTRLTVV.

This chain links TRBV11-3 with TRBJ2-5; 8 nucleotides align to TRBD2. The V gene end was trimmed by 3 bases and the J gene end by 5 bases; junction bases not matched to a gene: 8. This CDR3 has 15 residues. The germline V gene encodes CDR1 SGHNT and CDR2 YENEEA. CDR3 amino acids: CASSFSGTRSETQYF. CDR3 DNA: TGTGCCAGCAGCTTCTCAGGGACTAGGAGCGAGACCCAGTACTTC.

The CDR3 DNA is TGTGCCAGCGGGACACTGAACTATGGCTACACCTTC. Translating gives CASGTLNYGYTF. The chain recombines TRBV25-1 with TRBJ1-2, with a weak D call TRBD1 (6 bases). The CDR3 length is 12 residues. Trimming removed 8 bases from V and 2 bases from J, with 9 bases in between. Per germline, CDR1 MGHDK and CDR2 SYGVNS.

This clone was detected a few times. The V call is TRBV5-8, the J call TRBJ1-5; no clear D. Germline CDR1 reads SGHTS; CDR2 reads YDEGEE. Trimming took off 0 bases at V and 1 base at J, with 8 bases between the two ends. The CDR3 is 15 residues long. The CDR3 protein is CASSLAPSSNQPQHF. The DNA of the CDR3 is TGTGCCAGCAGCTTGGCCCCAAGCAGCAATCAGCCCCAGCATTTT.

This clone has just a few counts. The chain carries TRBV7-6 and TRBJ2-2; TRBD2 aligns across 8 bases. The germline V gene encodes CDR1 SGHVS and CDR2 FNYEAQ. The J segment lost 1 base and the V segment lost 5 bases, leaving 6 bases of the junction unmatched. This CDR3 region has 16 residues. CDR3 amino acids: CASSPGGGRNTGELFF. The CDR3 DNA sequence: TGTGCCAGCAGCCCGGGGGGGGGTAGGAACACCGGGGAGCTGTTTTTT.

The V call is TRBV5-6, the J call TRBJ1-1; unclear D gene. The CDR3 sequence is 13 residues long. Germline assignment: CDR1 SGHDT and CDR2 YYEEEE. Trimming took 0 bases from V and 7 from J, leaving 10 bases between them. The CDR3 protein is CASSLERSSEAFF. The CDR3, as DNA: TGTGCCAGCAGCTTGGAAAGGTCGAGTGAAGCTTTCTTT.

The rearrangement links TRBV27 to TRBJ1-2; maybe TRBD1 (6 bases). CDR1 and CDR2 from the germline V gene are MNHEY and SMNVEV (reference sequence). The CDR3 is 15 amino acids. Between the trimmed V and J ends, which lost 5 bases and 0 bases, there was a span of 13 bases. The CDR3 nucleotides read TGTGCCAGCAGTCCGGGACACCCATCTAACTATGGCTACACCTTC. This encodes CASSPGHPSNYGYTF.

This clone has just a few counts. V and J are TRBV6-5 and TRBJ2-7; the D is unclear. V was shortened by 2 bases and J by 3 bases, with 11 bases between the two germline ends. The germline V gene encodes CDR1 MNHEY and CDR2 SVGAGI. The CDR3 has 14 residues. CDR3 nucleotide sequence: TGTGCCAGCAGTTACCGACGGACGGGCTACGAGCAGTACTTC. As protein: CASSYRRTGYEQYF.

The chain combines TRBV28 with TRBJ1-5, with a weak D call TRBD1 (6 bases). The CDR3 totals 13 residues. Germline lookup yields CDR1 MDHEN and CDR2 SYDVKM. With 10 bases removed from V and 2 bases from J, the gap between germline ends came to 12 bases. CDR3: CATYPGGNQPQHF. CDR3 nucleotides: TGTGCCACCTACCCAGGGGGCAATCAGCCCCAGCATTTT.

Details on this clone: The junction and the germline gene differ at one end; a read error may be behind it. J is TRBJ2-1 and V is TRBV9, with 7 positions matching TRBD2. The CDR3 is 13 amino acids. Germline V gene data show CDR1 as SGDLS and CDR2 as YYNGEE. In DNA, the CDR3 is TGTGCCAGCAGCGTAGCTAGCGGCAATGGGCAGTTCTTC. This gives the protein CASSVASGNGQFF.

This clone has only a few counts. The genes are TRBV5-1 and TRBJ2-2; D gene uncertain. This CDR3 has 13 amino acids. The germline V gene encodes CDR1 SGHRS and CDR2 YFSETQ. Trimming pared 0 bases from V and 5 bases from J, leaving 5 bases between. In DNA, the CDR3 is TGCGCCAGCAGCTTGGGAGGAACCGGGGAGCTGTTTTTT. Protein product: CASSLGGTGELFF. The full variable domain, with the rest looked up from reference TRBV5-1 and TRBJ2-2, is KAGVTQTPRYLIKTRGQQVTLSCSPISGHRSVSWYQQTPGQGLQFLFEYFSETQRNKGNFPGRFSGRQFSNSRSEMNVSTLELGDSALYLCASSLGGTGELFFGEGSRLTVL.

This clone was seen only a few times. The chain links TRBV5-1 to TRBJ2-7; D unclear. CDR1 SGHRS and CDR2 YFSETQ come from the germline V gene. The CDR3 loop spans 11 amino acids. V was cut by 3 bases and J by 9 bases, with 10 bases left in between. DNA for the CDR3: TGCGCCAGCAGCTCTACTATGGGGCAGTACTTC. Encoded protein: CASSSTMGQYF.

This clone was seen a few times. The same CDR3 also results from other DNA sequences found in this sample. This rearrangement joins TRBV5-6 to TRBJ1-1; TRBD1 matches at 7 bases. The CDR3 consists of 14 residues. J gave up 4 bases and V 0 bases, and 3 bases lay outside the gene matches. Germline lookup yields CDR1 SGHDT and CDR2 YYEEEE. CDR3 sequence reads: CASSLGGQSTEAFF. The CDR3 nucleotides are TGTGCCAGCAGCTTGGGGGGACAGAGCACTGAAGCTTTCTTT.

The table lists this clone with a few counts. V and J are TRBV27 and TRBJ1-4; possibly TRBD1 for D (5 bases). The V end lost 6 bases, the J end lost 3 bases, and 11 bases lay between the germline ends. Germline V gene lookup returns CDR1 MNHEY and CDR2 SMNVEV (reference sequence). The CDR3 loop spans 14 amino acids. CDR3 bases: TGTGCCAGCAGCCCCCGGGACCCTAATGAAAAACTGTTTTTT. Its translation is CASSPRDPNEKLFF.

The gene calls are TRBV28 and TRBJ1-3, with a weak D call TRBD1 (5 bases). V gave up 1 base and J gave up 0 bases, with 10 bases separating them. The CDR3 sequence is 16 residues long. Germline CDR1 MDHEN, CDR2 SYDVKM. CDR3 region: CASSLSAGPSGNTIYF. CDR3 sequence (DNA): TGTGCCAGCAGTTTATCGGCAGGGCCCTCTGGAAACACCATATATTTT.

This clone was observed a few times. J is TRBJ2-3 and V is TRBV4-3; D possibly corresponds to TRBD1 (6 bases). This CDR3 is built from 15 residues. V lost 0 bases to trimming and J lost 4 bases, with 11 bases between them. Per germline, CDR1 LGHNA and CDR2 YSLEER. The CDR3 sequence: CASSQDRDTADTQYF. The CDR3 region has the DNA TGCGCCAGCAGCCAAGACAGGGACACGGCAGATACGCAGTATTTT.

CDR3 sequence (DNA): TGTGCCAGCAGCGCGACCGGACAGGATGGCACAGATACGCAGTATTTT. Amino acid sequence: CASSATGQDGTDTQYF. The V and J genes are TRBV9 and TRBJ2-3; 7 bases align to TRBD1. From germline, CDR1 is SGDLS and CDR2 YYNGEE. The CDR3 has 16 residues. V shed 3 bases, J shed 1 base, and the junction held 8 bases outside the gene matches.

This clone has a handful of counts. The chain employs TRBV25-1 and TRBJ1-1, with D unresolved. The CDR3 runs 14 residues. The germline V gene encodes CDR1 MGHDK and CDR2 SYGVNS. Trimming left V 0 bases short and J 1 base short, with 6 bases between. For the CDR3, the DNA is TGTGCCAGCAGTGAATATAAGGGGAACACTGAAGCTTTCTTT. It is translated as CASSEYKGNTEAFF. Full variable domain (rest looked up from reference TRBV25-1 and TRBJ1-1): EADIYQTPRYLVIGTGKKITLECSQTMGHDKMYWYQQDPGMELHLIHYSYGVNSTEKGDLSSESTVSRIRTEHFPLTLESARPSHTSQYLCASSEYKGNTEAFFGQGTRLTVV.

The rearrangement links TRBV5-4 to TRBJ2-1; 9 bases are shared with TRBD1. V dropped 5 bases and J dropped 12; count of bases not matched to a gene: 6. The germline CDR1 and CDR2 sequences are SGHNT and YYREEE (reference sequence). CDR3 length equals 12 residues. The CDR3 nucleotides are TGTGCCAGCAGGGACAGGGGCGTAGTGCAGTTCTTC. As protein: CASRDRGVVQFF.